This T cell receptor (beta chain) was documented in a study of radiation and T cells in renal cell carcinoma. A remark on this clone: Antigen specificity is unknown.

The time point denotes: blood 4 weeks post-SBRT, at nephrectomy. The treatment here: 15 Gy SBRT to primary tumor, nephrectomy 4 weeks later. Nephrectomy followed 15 Gy stereotactic body radiation by 4 weeks. After SBRT, blood was collected at 2 and 4 weeks, plus baseline. The CDR3 totals 13 residues. The V gene lost 6 bases and the J gene lost 9 bases, with 12 bases spanning the gap. From germline, CDR1 is LNHDA and CDR2 SQIVND (reference sequence). Broader study findings: Without pretreatment biopsies, baseline tumor clonotype presence was undetermined. Top tumor clonotypes rose in blood 2 weeks post-radiation, then contracted.

Repertoires were generated with immunoSEQ multiplex PCR, while TCRdb's copy carries only in-frame clones and drops some. Seen here are fewer than 200,000 clones, about nine tenths observed once, and the top ten hold 11%. The TCR comes from a woman aged 45 to 65 with renal cell carcinoma. The V call is TRBV19, the J call TRBJ1-6, with D possibly being TRBD1 (5 bases). Sequenced here: blood, sampled from a patient whose treatment included radiotherapy and nephrectomy. CDR3 coding DNA: TGTGCCAGTAGCCTGGACGGGGGTTCACCCCTCCACTTT. Encoded protein: CASSLDGGSPLHF.